The 19 T cell receptor beta chains below come from one sample, sequenced in a study of blood T cell repertoires in COVID-19. Sequencing used immunoSEQ multiplex PCR; TCRdb keeps in-frame clones, though not all of them. The repertoire holds under 300,000 clones, 88% seen once, with around 0.92% in the top ten. Input material: PBMCs or T cells enriched from blood (not recorded which). These receptors were taken from a woman aged 30 to 39 who had recovered from COVID-19.

The V call is TRBV30, the J call TRBJ2-3, with 10 positions matching TRBD1. The CDR3 is 13 amino acids. The V segment lost 2 bases and the J segment 11 bases; nucleotides outside the gene matches: 7. Germline values: CDR1 GTSNPN, CDR2 SVGIG (reference sequence). CDR3 residues: CAWSSLGTGEQYF. The CDR3 DNA is TGTGCCTGGAGTTCCCTTGGGACAGGGGAGCAGTATTTT.

The rearrangement joins TRBV5-6 to TRBJ2-7, with D maybe TRBD2 (7 bases). Trimming pared 2 bases from V and 2 bases from J, leaving 14 bases between. Germline loops: CDR1 SGHDT, CDR2 YYEEEE. The CDR3 runs 15 residues. In DNA, the CDR3 is TGTGCCAGCAGCTTAGTGGGGGAGGGGGCCTACGAGCAGTACTTC. Its translation is CASSLVGEGAYEQYF.

This clone showed up just once. The chain couples TRBV27 to TRBJ2-3, with D maybe TRBD2 (7 bases). Trimming took off 3 bases at V and 6 bases at J, with 16 bases between the two ends. This CDR3 comprises 15 residues. Germline CDR1 and CDR2: MNHEY and SMNVEV (reference sequence). CDR3 nucleotides: TGTGCCAGCAGTTTTGGGGGCGGGGGTGAGGATACGCAGTATTTT. This encodes CASSFGGGGEDTQYF.

The V and J genes are TRBV7-2 and TRBJ2-6; weak D call: TRBD2 (6 bases). This CDR3 region has 18 residues. Deletions cut 3 bases from V and 0 bases from J, with 15 bases between. CDR1 is SGHTA, CDR2 FQGNSA, per germline. The CDR3 protein is CASSFRTGADSGANVLTF. The CDR3 DNA reads TGTGCCAGCAGCTTTAGGACGGGAGCCGACTCTGGGGCCAACGTCCTGACTTTC.

This rearrangement joins TRBV5-5 to TRBJ1-4, with TRBD1 matching over 8 bases. With 4 bases clipped from V and 7 bases from J, the junction kept 6 bases outside the gene matches. The germline V gene has CDR1 SGHKS and CDR2 YYEKEE (reference sequence). The CDR3 is 14 residues long. Here the CDR3 DNA reads TGTGCCAGCAGCGTGACAGGGGCACGTGAAAAACTGTTTTTT. This translates into CASSVTGAREKLFF.

The chain recombines TRBV9 with TRBJ1-1; a weak D match, TRBD1 (5 bases). Germline V gene sequence: CDR1 SGDLS, CDR2 YYNGEE. This CDR3 is built from 15 residues. Between the trimmed V and J ends, which lost 0 bases and 4 bases, there was a span of 13 bases. The DNA of the CDR3 is TGTGCCAGCAGCGTAGCGGTCTCGGGGGGCACTGAAGCTTTCTTT. Its translation is CASSVAVSGGTEAFF.

Only one count was recorded for this clone. The V call is TRBV19, the J call TRBJ1-5; TRBD1 matches 9 bases. This CDR3 contains 17 residues. Germline V gene lookup returns CDR1 LNHDA and CDR2 SQIVND (reference sequence). V lost 4 bases to trimming and J lost 2 bases; unmatched junction nucleotides: 9. The CDR3 DNA follows: TGTGCCAGTAGTACCCGACAGGGGGGCGTCGGCAATCAGCCCCAGCATTTT. Encoded protein: CASSTRQGGVGNQPQHF. The whole variable domain, filled in from reference TRBV19 and TRBJ1-5, reads DGGITQSPKYLFRKEGQNVTLSCEQNLNHDAMYWYRQDPGQGLRLIYYSQIVNDFQKGDIAEGYSVSREKKESFPLTVTSAQKNPTAFYLCASSTRQGGVGNQPQHFGDGTRLSIL.

This rearrangement joins TRBV10-3 to TRBJ2-7; tentatively, D is TRBD2 (7 bases). The germline CDR1 and CDR2 sequences are ENHRY and SYGVKD. The V end lost 6 bases, the J end lost 2 bases, and 20 bases lay between the germline ends. There are 16 residues in the CDR3. CDR3 nucleotide sequence: TGTGCCATCAGCGACATCCCGCAAGGGGGGGCCTACGAGCAGTACTTC. Amino acid sequence: CAISDIPQGGAYEQYF.

The chain has TRBV5-1 and TRBJ2-5, with 15 bases fitting TRBD2. Germline V gene lookup returns CDR1 SGHRS and CDR2 YFSETQ. This CDR3 is 14 amino acids long. With V trimmed by 4 bases and J by 5 bases, 0 bases remained unmatched. CDR3 nucleotide sequence: TGCGCCAGCAGCGGACTAGCGGGAGGGGAGACCCAGTACTTC. Translating gives CASSGLAGGETQYF.

J is TRBJ2-1 and V is TRBV5-4; D is unclear. This CDR3 contains 15 residues. CDR1 and CDR2 from the germline V gene are SGHNT and YYREEE (reference sequence). Trimming cost V 0 bases and J 0 bases, with 7 bases left between them. The CDR3 DNA sequence: TGTGCCAGCAGCTTGGTACAAAGCTCCTACAATGAGCAGTTCTTC. Amino acids: CASSLVQSSYNEQFF. The whole variable domain, filled in from reference TRBV5-4 and TRBJ2-1, reads ETGVTQSPTHLIKTRGQQVTLRCSSQSGHNTVSWYQQALGQGPQFIFQYYREEENGRGNFPPRFSGLQFPNYSSELNVNALELDDSALYLCASSLVQSSYNEQFFGPGTRLTVL.

This clone has only a few counts. The chain links TRBV4-3 to TRBJ2-1; tentatively, D is TRBD2 (5 bases). Trimming stripped 0 bases from V and 9 bases from J, with 15 bases between. CDR1 is LGHNA and CDR2 is YSLEER in the germline V gene. The CDR3 has 15 residues. The DNA for the CDR3 is TGCGCCAGCAGCCAAGACGAGAGGGAAGGTAGTGAGCAGTTCTTC. Its protein is CASSQDEREGSEQFF.

This clone has just one count. V is TRBV15 and J is TRBJ2-5; a weak D match, TRBD2 (5 bases). Trimming left V 3 bases short and J 3 bases short, with 5 bases between. Germline V gives CDR1 LNHNV, CDR2 YYDKDF (reference sequence). The CDR3 sequence is 12 residues long. The CDR3 DNA reads as TGTGCCACCAGCAGTAGCGAAGAGACCCAGTACTTC. Protein product: CATSSSEETQYF. Together with reference TRBV15 and TRBJ2-5, the CDR3 gives the full variable domain: DAMVIQNPRYQVTQFGKPVTLSCSQTLNHNVMYWYQQKSSQAPKLLFHYYDKDFNNEADTPDNFQSRRPNTSFCFLDIRSPGLGDTAMYLCATSSSEETQYFGPGTRLLVL.

This chain uses TRBV7-9 with TRBJ2-1; unclear D gene. Trimming removed 5 bases from V and 6 bases from J, with 14 bases in between. This CDR3 has 14 residues. Germline V gene data show CDR1 as SEHNR and CDR2 as FQNEAQ (reference sequence). The CDR3 loop is CASSHNQDSNEQFF. The CDR3 DNA reads TGTGCCAGCAGCCACAATCAGGATTCCAATGAGCAGTTCTTC.

This clone was seen only a few times. J is TRBJ1-2 and V is TRBV5-1; TRBD1 agrees at 8 bases. The CDR3 is made up of 13 amino acids. The junction had 4 bases not matched to a gene; V was cut back by 1 base and J by 8 bases. Germline V gene lookup returns CDR1 SGHRS and CDR2 YFSETQ. Written as DNA, the CDR3 is TGCGCCAGCAGCTTGCGGACAGGGCAGGGCTACACCTTC. This encodes CASSLRTGQGYTF. The whole variable domain, remainder taken from reference TRBV5-1 and TRBJ1-2, is KAGVTQTPRYLIKTRGQQVTLSCSPISGHRSVSWYQQTPGQGLQFLFEYFSETQRNKGNFPGRFSGRQFSNSRSEMNVSTLELGDSALYLCASSLRTGQGYTFGSGTRLTVV.

This clone has only a few counts. This chain links TRBV5-4 with TRBJ1-2; the match to TRBD1 covers 8 bases. With V trimmed by 5 bases and J by 3 bases, 6 bases remained unmatched. Germline assignment: CDR1 SGHNT and CDR2 YYREEE (reference sequence). This CDR3 comprises 14 residues. This CDR3 reads CASSPDRGDYGYTF. The CDR3 DNA sequence: TGTGCCAGCAGTCCCGACAGGGGAGACTATGGCTACACCTTC.

This chain links TRBV18 with TRBJ2-1; no definite D call. In germline, CDR1 is KGHSH, CDR2 LQKENI. The CDR3 length is 13 residues. Trimming stripped 5 bases from V and 6 bases from J, with 11 bases between. The CDR3 DNA reads TGTGCCAGCTCAAAGACTGAGGCCAATGAGCAGTTCTTC. Translated: CASSKTEANEQFF.

This clone was observed a few times. The chain combines TRBV18 with TRBJ1-1; 7 bases agree with TRBD1. There are 12 residues in the CDR3. CDR1 and CDR2 from the germline V gene are KGHSH and LQKENI. Trimming cost V 6 bases and J 11 bases; bases outside gene matches: 9. This CDR3 reads CASSTGQLVAFF. Written as DNA, the CDR3 is TGTGCCAGCTCGACAGGGCAGTTGGTCGCTTTCTTT.

This sequence joins TRBV19 and TRBJ1-1; D is uncertain. Germline V gene data show CDR1 as LNHDA and CDR2 as SQIVND (reference sequence). V was clipped by 11 bases and J by 10 bases, with 17 bases between them. The CDR3 extends over 11 amino acids. CDR3 amino acids: CAVRSSGTAFF. The DNA for the CDR3 is TGTGCCGTACGAAGCTCAGGAACAGCTTTCTTT. Drawing the rest from reference TRBV19 and TRBJ1-1, the complete variable domain is DGGITQSPKYLFRKEGQNVTLSCEQNLNHDAMYWYRQDPGQGLRLIYYSQIVNDFQKGDIAEGYSVSREKKESFPLTVTSAQKNPTAFYLCAVRSSGTAFFGQGTRLTVV.

For the CDR3, the DNA is TGCGCCAGCAGCCAAGATAACAGTAACTATGGCTACACCTTC. Amino acid sequence: CASSQDNSNYGYTF. This chain uses TRBV4-3 with TRBJ1-2; D call uncertain. CDR1 LGHNA and CDR2 YSLEER come from the germline V gene. Trimming left V 0 bases short and J 1 base short, with 6 bases between. The CDR3 length is 14 residues.